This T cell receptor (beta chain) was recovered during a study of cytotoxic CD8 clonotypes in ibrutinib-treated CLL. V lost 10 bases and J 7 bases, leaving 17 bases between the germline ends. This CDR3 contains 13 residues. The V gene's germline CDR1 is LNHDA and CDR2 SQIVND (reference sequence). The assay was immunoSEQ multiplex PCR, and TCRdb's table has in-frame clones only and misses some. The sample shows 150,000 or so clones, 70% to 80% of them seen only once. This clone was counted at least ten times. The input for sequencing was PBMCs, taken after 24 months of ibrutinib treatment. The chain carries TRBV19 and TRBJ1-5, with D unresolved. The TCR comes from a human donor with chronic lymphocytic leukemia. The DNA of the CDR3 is TGTGCCACCCAGCCTCGGGGAAGGCAGCCCCAGCATTTT. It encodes CATQPRGRQPQHF.